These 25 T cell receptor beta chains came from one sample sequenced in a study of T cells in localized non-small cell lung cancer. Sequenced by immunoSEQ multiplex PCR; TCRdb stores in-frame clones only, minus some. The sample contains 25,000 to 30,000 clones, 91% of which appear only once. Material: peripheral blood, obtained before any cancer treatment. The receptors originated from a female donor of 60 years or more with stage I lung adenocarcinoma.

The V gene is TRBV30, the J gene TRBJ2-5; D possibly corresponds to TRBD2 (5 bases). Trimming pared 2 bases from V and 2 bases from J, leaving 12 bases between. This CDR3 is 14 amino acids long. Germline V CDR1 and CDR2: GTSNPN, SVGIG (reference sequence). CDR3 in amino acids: CAWSSGLAQETQYF. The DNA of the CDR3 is TGTGCCTGGAGTTCCGGGCTAGCTCAAGAGACCCAGTACTTC.

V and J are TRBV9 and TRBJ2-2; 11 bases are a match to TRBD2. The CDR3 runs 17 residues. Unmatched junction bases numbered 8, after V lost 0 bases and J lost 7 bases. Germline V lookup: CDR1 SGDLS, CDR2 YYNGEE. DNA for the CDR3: TGTGCCAGCAGCGTAGCGGCACTAGCGGGAGCTGGCGGGGAGCTGTTTTTT. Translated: CASSVAALAGAGGELFF.

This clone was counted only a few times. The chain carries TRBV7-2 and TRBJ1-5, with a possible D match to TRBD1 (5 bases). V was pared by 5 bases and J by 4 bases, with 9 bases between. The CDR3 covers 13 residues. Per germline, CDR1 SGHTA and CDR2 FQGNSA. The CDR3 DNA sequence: TGTGCCAGCAGCGTAGAGGGGAATCAGCCCCAGCATTTT. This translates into CASSVEGNQPQHF.

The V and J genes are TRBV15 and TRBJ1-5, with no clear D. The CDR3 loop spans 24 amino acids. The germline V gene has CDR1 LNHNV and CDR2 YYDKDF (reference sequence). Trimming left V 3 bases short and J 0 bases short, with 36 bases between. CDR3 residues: CATSRIYKTGPHPAADYSNQPQHF. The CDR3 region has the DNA TGTGCCACCAGCAGGATATACAAAACCGGGCCCCACCCGGCCGCGGACTATAGCAATCAGCCCCAGCATTTT.

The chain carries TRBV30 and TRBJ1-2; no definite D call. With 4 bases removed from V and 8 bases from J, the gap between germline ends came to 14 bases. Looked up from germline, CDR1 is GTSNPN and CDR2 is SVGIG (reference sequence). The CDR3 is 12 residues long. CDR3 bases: TGTGCCTGGACAATAAACTTTAAAGGCTACACCTTC. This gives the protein CAWTINFKGYTF.

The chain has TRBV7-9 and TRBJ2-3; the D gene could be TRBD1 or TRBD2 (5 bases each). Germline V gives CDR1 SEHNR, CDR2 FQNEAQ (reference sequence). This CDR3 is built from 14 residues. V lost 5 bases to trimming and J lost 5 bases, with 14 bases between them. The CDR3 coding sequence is TGTGCCAGCAGCCCCGGGACCCGAGGAGATACGCAGTATTTT. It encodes CASSPGTRGDTQYF.

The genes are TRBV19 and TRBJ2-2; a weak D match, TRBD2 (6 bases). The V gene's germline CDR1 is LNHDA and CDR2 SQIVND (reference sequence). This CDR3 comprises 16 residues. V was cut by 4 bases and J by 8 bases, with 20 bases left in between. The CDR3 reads CASSSSAGTRGGELFF. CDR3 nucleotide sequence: TGTGCCAGTAGTAGCTCCGCGGGGACCCGGGGAGGGGAGCTGTTTTTT.

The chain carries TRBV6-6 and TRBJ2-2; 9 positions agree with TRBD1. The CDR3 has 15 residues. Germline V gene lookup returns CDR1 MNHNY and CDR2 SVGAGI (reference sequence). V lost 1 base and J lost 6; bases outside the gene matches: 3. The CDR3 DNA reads TGTGCCAGCAGTTACTTGGGACAGGGTTCCGGGGAGCTGTTTTTT. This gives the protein CASSYLGQGSGELFF.

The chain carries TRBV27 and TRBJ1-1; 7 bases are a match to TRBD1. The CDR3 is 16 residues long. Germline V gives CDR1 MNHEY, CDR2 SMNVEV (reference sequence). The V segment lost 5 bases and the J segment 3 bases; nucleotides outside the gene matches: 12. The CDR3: CASSRRTGAGDTEAFF. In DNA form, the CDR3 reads TGTGCCAGCAGTCGAAGAACAGGGGCTGGTGACACTGAAGCTTTCTTT.

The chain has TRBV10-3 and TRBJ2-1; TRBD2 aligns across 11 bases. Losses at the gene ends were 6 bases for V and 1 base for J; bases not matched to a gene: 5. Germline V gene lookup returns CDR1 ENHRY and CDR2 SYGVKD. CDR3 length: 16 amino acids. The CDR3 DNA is TGTGCCATCAGGGCGACTAGCGGGGAATCCTACAATGAGCAGTTCTTC. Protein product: CAIRATSGESYNEQFF.

The CDR3 protein is CASSFLAGVGSGNTIYF. The CDR3, as DNA: TGTGCCAGCAGCTTCTTGGCGGGCGTAGGGTCTGGAAACACCATATATTTT. The V gene is TRBV5-5, the J gene TRBJ1-3; no clear D gene. The CDR3 loop spans 17 amino acids. Germline-derived CDR1 and CDR2 are SGHKS and YYEKEE (reference sequence). Trimming stripped 2 bases from V and 1 base from J, with 16 bases between.

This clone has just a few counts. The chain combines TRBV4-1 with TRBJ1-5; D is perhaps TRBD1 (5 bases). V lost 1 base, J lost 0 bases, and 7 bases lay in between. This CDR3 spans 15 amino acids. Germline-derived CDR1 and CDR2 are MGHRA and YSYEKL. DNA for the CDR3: TGCGCCAGCAGCCAAGGACAGACTAGCAATCAGCCCCAGCATTTT. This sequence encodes CASSQGQTSNQPQHF.

CDR3 residues: CASRRDKSSSYEQYF. The DNA for the CDR3 is TGTGCCAGCCGACGGGACAAGTCAAGCTCCTACGAGCAGTACTTC. This chain connects TRBV6-5 to TRBJ2-7; tentatively, D is TRBD1 (6 bases). V dropped 8 bases and J dropped 0 bases, with 17 bases sitting between them. This CDR3 has 15 residues. Looked up from germline, CDR1 is MNHEY and CDR2 is SVGAGI.

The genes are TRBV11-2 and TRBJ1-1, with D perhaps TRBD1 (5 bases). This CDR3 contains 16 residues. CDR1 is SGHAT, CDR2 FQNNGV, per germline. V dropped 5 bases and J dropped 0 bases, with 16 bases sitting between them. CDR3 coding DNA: TGTGCCAGCAGCCCCCACAGGAGAACCATGAACACTGAAGCTTTCTTT. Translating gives CASSPHRRTMNTEAFF. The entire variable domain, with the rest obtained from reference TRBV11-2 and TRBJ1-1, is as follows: EAGVAQSPRYKIIEKRQSVAFWCNPISGHATLYWYQQILGQGPKLLIQFQNNGVVDDSQLPKDRFSAERLKGVDSTLKIQPAKLEDSAVYLCASSPHRRTMNTEAFFGQGTRLTVV.

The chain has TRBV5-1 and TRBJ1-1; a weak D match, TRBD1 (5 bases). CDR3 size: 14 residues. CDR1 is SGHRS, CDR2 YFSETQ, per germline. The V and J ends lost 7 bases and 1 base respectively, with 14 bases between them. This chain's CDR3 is CASGRDGKNTEAFF. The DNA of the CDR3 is TGCGCCAGCGGGAGGGACGGAAAGAACACTGAAGCTTTCTTT.

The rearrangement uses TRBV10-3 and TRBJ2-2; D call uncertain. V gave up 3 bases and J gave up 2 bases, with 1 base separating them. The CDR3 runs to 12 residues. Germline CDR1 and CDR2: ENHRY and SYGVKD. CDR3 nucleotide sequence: TGTGCCATCAGTGAAAACACCGGGGAGCTGTTTTTT. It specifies CAISENTGELFF.

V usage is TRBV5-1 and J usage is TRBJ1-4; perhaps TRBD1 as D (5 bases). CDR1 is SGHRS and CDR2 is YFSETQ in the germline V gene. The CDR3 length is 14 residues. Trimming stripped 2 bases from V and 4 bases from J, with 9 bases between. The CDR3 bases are TGCGCCAGCAGCTTTGGGGACGGTAATGAAAAACTGTTTTTT. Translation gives CASSFGDGNEKLFF.

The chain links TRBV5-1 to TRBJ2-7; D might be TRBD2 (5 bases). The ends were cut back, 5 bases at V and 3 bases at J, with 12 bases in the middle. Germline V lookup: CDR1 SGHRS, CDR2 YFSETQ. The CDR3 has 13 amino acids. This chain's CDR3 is CASSPGSIYEQYF. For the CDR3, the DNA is TGCGCCAGCAGTCCGGGATCAATCTACGAGCAGTACTTC. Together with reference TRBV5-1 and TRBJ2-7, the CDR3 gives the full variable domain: KAGVTQTPRYLIKTRGQQVTLSCSPISGHRSVSWYQQTPGQGLQFLFEYFSETQRNKGNFPGRFSGRQFSNSRSEMNVSTLELGDSALYLCASSPGSIYEQYFGPGTRLTVT.

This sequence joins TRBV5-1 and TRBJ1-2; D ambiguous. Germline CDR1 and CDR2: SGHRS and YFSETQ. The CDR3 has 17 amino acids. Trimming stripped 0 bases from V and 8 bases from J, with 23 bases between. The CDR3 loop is CASSLAPPGVGKVGYTF. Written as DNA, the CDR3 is TGCGCCAGCAGCTTGGCCCCTCCGGGAGTGGGGAAGGTGGGCTACACCTTC.

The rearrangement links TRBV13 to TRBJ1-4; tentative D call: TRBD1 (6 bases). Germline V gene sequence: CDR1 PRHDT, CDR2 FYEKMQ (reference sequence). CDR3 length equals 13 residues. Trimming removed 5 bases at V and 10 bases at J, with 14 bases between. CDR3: CASSRQESRKLFF. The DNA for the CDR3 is TGTGCCAGCAGCCGACAGGAATCTCGAAAACTGTTTTTT.

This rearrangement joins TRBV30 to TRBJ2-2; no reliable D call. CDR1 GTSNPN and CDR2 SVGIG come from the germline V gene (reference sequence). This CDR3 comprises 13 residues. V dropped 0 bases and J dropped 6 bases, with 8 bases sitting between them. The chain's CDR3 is CAWSVQISGELFF. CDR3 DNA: TGTGCCTGGAGTGTACAAATTTCCGGGGAGCTGTTTTTT.

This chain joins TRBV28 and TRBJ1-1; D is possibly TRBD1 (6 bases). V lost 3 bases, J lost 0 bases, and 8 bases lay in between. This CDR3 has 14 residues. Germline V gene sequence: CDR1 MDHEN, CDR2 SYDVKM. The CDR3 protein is CASSLRTVNTEAFF. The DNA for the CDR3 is TGTGCCAGCAGTTTGCGGACAGTGAACACTGAAGCTTTCTTT.

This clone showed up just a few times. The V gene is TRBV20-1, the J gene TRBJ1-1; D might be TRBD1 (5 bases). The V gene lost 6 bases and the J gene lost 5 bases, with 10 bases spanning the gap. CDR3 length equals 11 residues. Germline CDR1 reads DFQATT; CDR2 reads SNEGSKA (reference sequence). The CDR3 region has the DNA TGCAGTGCCCATGGGGGGACTGAAGCTTTCTTT. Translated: CSAHGGTEAFF.

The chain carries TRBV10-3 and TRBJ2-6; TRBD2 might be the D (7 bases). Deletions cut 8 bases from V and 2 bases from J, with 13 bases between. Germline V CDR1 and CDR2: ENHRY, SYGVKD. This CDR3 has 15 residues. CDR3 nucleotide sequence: TGTGCCATCGGGGAGGGGGTCGCTGGGGCCAACGTCCTGACTTTC. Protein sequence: CAIGEGVAGANVLTF.

The CDR3, as DNA: TGTGCCAGCAGCTTAAGAGGAGAGAAAGCTTTCTTT. Encoded protein: CASSLRGEKAFF. The chain employs TRBV7-9 and TRBJ1-1; D is uncertain. The CDR3 spans 12 residues. Between the trimmed V and J ends, which lost 2 bases and 9 bases, there was a span of 10 bases. The germline CDR1 and CDR2 sequences are SEHNR and FQNEAQ (reference sequence).